A single sample is the source of the 13 T cell receptor beta chains below, sequenced in a study of T cell responses to AZD1222 COVID-19 vaccine. Profiling relied on immunoSEQ multiplex PCR, and the TCRdb table lists in-frame clones only, not all of them. The table has about 79,000 clones, more than 70% seen once. The sample was peripheral blood, taken on day 0 of AZD1222 vaccination. These receptors were collected from an adult in good health.

The chain has TRBV19 and TRBJ1-5; 8 bases align to TRBD1. Trimming removed 10 bases from V and 7 bases from J; junction bases left unmatched: 12. Germline lookup yields CDR1 LNHDA and CDR2 SQIVND (reference sequence). The CDR3 loop spans 14 amino acids. CDR3 sequence (DNA): TGTGCCACCCGGACAGGGTCCCGGGGGCAGCCCCAGCATTTT. It encodes CATRTGSRGQPQHF.

The chain couples TRBV2 to TRBJ1-1; weak D call: TRBD1 (5 bases). Germline V gene lookup returns CDR1 SNHLY and CDR2 FYNNEI. CDR3 length: 15 amino acids. The V end lost 0 bases, the J end lost 4 bases, and 12 bases lay between the germline ends. This chain's CDR3 is CASSEASGGITEAFF. The CDR3, as DNA: TGTGCCAGCAGTGAAGCTTCGGGGGGGATCACTGAAGCTTTCTTT.

The chain recombines TRBV11-2 with TRBJ2-1, with 8 bases fitting TRBD2. Unmatched junction bases numbered 4, after V lost 0 bases and J lost 6 bases. The CDR3 has 15 residues. CDR1 and CDR2 from the germline V gene are SGHAT and FQNNGV. CDR3 sequence reads: CASSLERTSRNEQFF. In DNA, the CDR3 is TGTGCCAGCAGCTTAGAACGGACTAGCCGCAATGAGCAGTTCTTC.

The gene calls are TRBV7-9 and TRBJ1-2; unclear D gene. Germline V lookup: CDR1 SEHNR, CDR2 FQNEAQ (reference sequence). V gave up 5 bases and J gave up 6 bases, with 16 bases separating them. The CDR3 has 14 amino acids. The CDR3 nucleotides are TGTGCCAGCAGCCATCGGTCCAACTGGGATGGCTACACCTTC. The encoded protein is CASSHRSNWDGYTF.

The chain is built from TRBV27 and TRBJ1-6; no clear D gene. Germline values: CDR1 MNHEY, CDR2 SMNVEV (reference sequence). Trimming stripped 3 bases from V and 5 bases from J, with 8 bases between. This CDR3 contains 14 residues. CDR3 sequence: CASSLRENNSPLHF. CDR3 bases: TGTGCCAGCAGTTTGAGAGAAAATAATTCACCCCTCCACTTT.

The V gene is TRBV28, the J gene TRBJ1-1; D possibly corresponds to TRBD1 (5 bases). Trimming left V 1 base short and J 5 bases short, with 8 bases between. The CDR3 spans 13 residues. Germline CDR1 reads MDHEN; CDR2 reads SYDVKM. CDR3 amino acids: CASSLFWGTEAFF. The CDR3 bases are TGTGCCAGCAGTTTATTTTGGGGGACTGAAGCTTTCTTT. Combining the CDR3 with reference TRBV28 and TRBJ1-1 gives the whole variable domain DVKVTQSSRYLVKRTGEKVFLECVQDMDHENMFWYRQDPGLGLRLIYFSYDVKMKEKGDIPEGYSVSREKKERFSLILESASTNQTSMYLCASSLFWGTEAFFGQGTRLTVV.

DNA for the CDR3: TGCGCCAGCACAACTGGGGGGCAAGAGACCCAGTACTTC. It codes for CASTTGGQETQYF. The V call is TRBV5-1, the J call TRBJ2-5; tentatively, D is TRBD2 (6 bases). The germline CDR1 and CDR2 sequences are SGHRS and YFSETQ. The CDR3 sequence is 13 residues long. Trimming cost V 6 bases and J 2 bases, with 11 bases left between them.

The DNA for the CDR3 is TGCGCCAGCAGCTTAGGGACAGGGGACCGTGAAAAACTGTTTTTT. Its translation: CASSLGTGDREKLFF. The J gene is TRBJ1-4, the V gene TRBV5-1; TRBD1 agrees at 10 bases. Trimming took 2 bases from V and 7 from J; bases not matched to a gene: 5. This CDR3 has 15 amino acids. CDR1 is SGHRS and CDR2 is YFSETQ in the germline V gene.

This sequence joins TRBV11-3 and TRBJ1-6, with no clear D. The CDR3 is 13 amino acids. Germline assignment: CDR1 SGHNT and CDR2 YENEEA. The V end was cut by 3 bases, the J end by 11 bases, with 11 bases between. The CDR3 nucleotides are TGTGCCAGCAGCTTGAACGTTCGGACACCCCTCCACTTT. This codes for CASSLNVRTPLHF.

The V gene is TRBV14, the J gene TRBJ2-3, with 7 bases that match TRBD1. V gave up 1 base and J gave up 6 bases; unmatched junction bases: 7. Germline V gene data show CDR1 as SGHDN and CDR2 as FVKESK. The CDR3 loop spans 15 amino acids. CDR3 amino acids: CASSQGGQAADTQYF. Written as DNA, the CDR3 is TGTGCCAGCAGCCAAGGCGGACAGGCAGCTGATACGCAGTATTTT.

This rearrangement joins TRBV5-1 to TRBJ1-6, with 9 nucleotides matching TRBD1. After removal of 5 bases from V and 7 bases from J, the junction contained 10 bases not matched to a gene. This CDR3 has 16 residues. Germline V gene sequence: CDR1 SGHRS, CDR2 YFSETQ. CDR3 DNA sequence: TGCGCCAGCAGGGTCAGCTCGACAGGGGGGAATTCACCCCTCCACTTT. Translation gives CASRVSSTGGNSPLHF.

The CDR3 loop is CASSLGTRGPSATNEKLFF. As DNA, the CDR3 is TGTGCCAGCAGCTTGGGTACCAGGGGGCCGTCGGCAACTAATGAAAAACTGTTTTTT. The V gene is TRBV5-8, the J gene TRBJ1-4; 8 bases map to TRBD1. This CDR3 spans 19 amino acids. The ends lost 0 bases at V and 0 bases at J; junction bases unmatched: 10. From germline, CDR1 is SGHTS and CDR2 YDEGEE.

This clone was seen more than once but under ten times. The chain carries TRBV6-5 and TRBJ1-5, with 7 bases aligning to TRBD1. Trimming at V came to 7 bases and at J to 3 bases, leaving 6 bases not matched to a gene. The CDR3 runs 14 residues. Germline V CDR1 and CDR2: MNHEY, SVGAGI. The CDR3 DNA sequence: TGTGCCAGCAACACAGGGGATGTCAATCAGCCCCAGCATTTT. Protein product: CASNTGDVNQPQHF.